The source of this TCR beta chain is a study of shared clonotypes between healthy human individuals. Background on the study: Per-donor plates numbered three CD4 naive, three CD4 memory, two CD8 naive and one CD8 memory.

The method was immunoSEQ multiplex PCR; TCRdb's version includes in-frame clones alone and lacks a portion of them. The table includes a few million clones, 85% to 95% detected once. General study findings and limits: The low donor count limited represented genetic and exposure-history diversity. Naive subsets usually exceeded memory subsets in estimated richness.

A word on this clone: Antigen unknown.

The TCR comes from a man aged 18 to 30 in good health. Some clones in this sample may be carry-over from other donors' samples. Sequencing was done on a sample of naive CD4+ T cells from PBMCs. The subset is: CD45RA+ positively selected.

The CDR3 is CASRVVGTGDPRSSDTQYF. Here the CDR3 DNA reads TGTGCCAGCAGAGTGGTCGGGACAGGTGATCCCAGGTCTTCAGATACGCAGTATTTT. The rearrangement uses TRBV28 and TRBJ2-3; TRBD1 agrees at 8 bases. Germline V gives CDR1 MDHEN, CDR2 SYDVKM. The junction had 21 bases not matched to a gene; V was cut back by 6 bases and J by 4 bases. The CDR3 is 19 residues long.